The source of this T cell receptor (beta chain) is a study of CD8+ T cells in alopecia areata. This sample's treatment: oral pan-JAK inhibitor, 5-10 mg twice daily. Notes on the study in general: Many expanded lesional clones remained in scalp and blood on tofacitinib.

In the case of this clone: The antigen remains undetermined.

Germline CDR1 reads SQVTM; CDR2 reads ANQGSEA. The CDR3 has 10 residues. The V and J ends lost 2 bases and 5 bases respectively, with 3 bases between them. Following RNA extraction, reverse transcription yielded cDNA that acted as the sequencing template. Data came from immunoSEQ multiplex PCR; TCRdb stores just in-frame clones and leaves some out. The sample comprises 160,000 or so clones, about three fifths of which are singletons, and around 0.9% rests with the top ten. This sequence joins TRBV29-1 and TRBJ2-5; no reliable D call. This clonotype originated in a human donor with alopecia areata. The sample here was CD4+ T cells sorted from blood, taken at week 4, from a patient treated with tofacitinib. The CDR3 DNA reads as TGCAGCGTTGAATCCGAGACCCAGTACTTC. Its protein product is CSVESETQYF.